The clone carrying this TCR beta chain was seen once. This sample was included in a study of CD8 T cells in Susac syndrome. Germline assignment: CDR1 SGDLS and CDR2 YYNGEE. The CDR3 runs to 13 residues. Trimming took 1 base from V and 1 from J, leaving 5 bases between them. CD8+ and CD4+ T cells circulating in blood were sequenced for TCR beta. TEMRA cells were FACS-enriched, while CD8+ and CD4+ T cells were negatively isolated. RNA amounts of about 0.5 to 1 ug underwent reverse transcription with random hexamers. The authors amplified TCR beta CDR3 across 54 Vbeta and 13 Jbeta using immunoSEQ multiplex PCR. TCRdb recomputed calls from the immunoSEQ multiplex PCR reads with MiXCR, one row per CDR3 protein. Found here are roughly 200,000 distinct CDR3 sequences, approximately 96% of them singletons; the top ten hold 0.15% to 0.2%.

This sequence was found in a human donor with multiple sclerosis. The sequenced material came from CD8+ T cells from PBMCs. V is TRBV9 and J is TRBJ1-1; D is ambiguous. DNA of the CDR3: TGTGCCAGCAGCGTAATGCCGAACACTGAAGCTTTCTTT. Encoded protein: CASSVMPNTEAFF.